Listed below are T cell receptor beta chains from one sample, sequenced in a study of blood T cell repertoires in COVID-19. The repertoire was sequenced with immunoSEQ multiplex PCR; TCRdb's copy has only in-frame clones and lacks some. The sample lists roughly 110,000 clones, 75% to 85% occurring once. Specimen: peripheral blood. The receptors were sampled from a human donor in a cohort sampled during active COVID-19. The CDR3 runs from the conserved cysteine through the conserved F or W. A D gene is named only where the DNA matches it firmly. Some rows have no size entry. The others give once, few or many, or a class for an expanded clone.

j_call clone_size v_call d_call cdr3_nt cdr3_aa
TRBJ2-1 NA TRBV14 NA TGTGCCAGCAGCCAAGGGGGCTTTGAGCAGTTCTTC CASSQGGFEQFF
TRBJ1-1 NA TRBV30 TRBD1 TGTGCCTGGAGTACTGGACAGGCGAACACTGAAGCTTTCTTT CAWSTGQANTEAFF
TRBJ1-4 NA TRBV20-1 TRBD1 TGCAGTGCTAGTAATGCGGACAGGGGCCCTTTTGAAAAACTGTTTTTT CSASNADRGPFEKLFF
TRBJ1-3 NA TRBV12-3/TRBV12-4 NA TGTGCCTTACAGGGTGCCGGAAACACCATATATTTT CALQGAGNTIYF
TRBJ1-6 many TRBV5-6 TRBD1 TGTGCCAGCAGCAAAACCAAGACAGGGTCCAATAATTCACCCCTCCACTTT CASSKTKTGSNNSPLHF
TRBJ1-1 NA TRBV12-3/TRBV12-4 NA TGTGCCAGCAGGGACGGGATTGAAGCTTTCTTT CASRDGIEAFF
TRBJ1-1 NA TRBV6-6 NA TGTGCCAGCAGTTACTCCGTGACATTTAACACTGAAGCTTTCTTT CASSYSVTFNTEAFF
TRBJ1-5 NA TRBV2 NA TGTGCCAGCAGTGTTTCAAATGCACTATATCAGCCCCAGCATTTT CASSVSNALYQPQHF
TRBJ1-2 NA TRBV5-8 TRBD1 TGTGCCAGCAGCTTGGTGTTCCGGACAGGGGGCATCTATGGCTACACCTTC CASSLVFRTGGIYGYTF
TRBJ1-2 NA TRBV7-9 TRBD1 TGTGCCAGCAGCTTAAGGGACAGGGTCTATGGCTACACCTTC CASSLRDRVYGYTF
TRBJ1-2 NA TRBV19 NA TGTGCCAGTAGTCTCAACCAGGCACTTTCTAACTATGGCTACACCTTC CASSLNQALSNYGYTF
TRBJ1-6 NA TRBV6-6 TRBD1 TGTGCCAGCAGTGGCAGACAGGGATCACCCCTCCACTTT CASSGRQGSPLHF
TRBJ1-1 NA TRBV6-5 NA TGTGCCAGCAGTACAGGGCTGAACACTGAAGCTTTCTTT CASSTGLNTEAFF
TRBJ1-2 NA TRBV28 NA TGTGCCAGCAGTTTATCCGGGGGAAACTATGGCTACACCTTC CASSLSGGNYGYTF
TRBJ2-1 NA TRBV7-2 TRBD1 TGTGCCAGCAGCCTAGCCGGGACAGGGGGTATGAAGGAGCAGTTCTTC CASSLAGTGGMKEQFF
TRBJ2-1 NA TRBV4-3 TRBD2 TGCGCCAGCAGCCAAACTTATAGCGGGAGAGGGGCCAATGAGCAGTTCTTC CASSQTYSGRGANEQFF
TRBJ1-2 NA TRBV27 TRBD1 TGTGCCAGCAGTGCGTACAGGGGCTATGGCTACACCTTC CASSAYRGYGYTF
TRBJ1-2 few TRBV2 NA TGTGCCAGCATGGGGCGGACCTTCTCAGTCTATGGCTACACCTTC CASMGRTFSVYGYTF
TRBJ2-7 NA TRBV6-6 TRBD1 TGTGCCAGCAGTTACGGGACAGGCAACGAGCAGTACTTC CASSYGTGNEQYF
TRBJ2-7 NA TRBV6-5 NA TGTGCCAGCAGAGACAGACTGTCTGACTACGAGCAGTACTTC CASRDRLSDYEQYF
TRBJ1-1 NA TRBV7-9 NA TGTGCCAGCAGCGAGGACGGCGGGCGGGACACTGAAGCTTTCTTT CASSEDGGRDTEAFF
TRBJ2-5 NA TRBV5-4 NA TGTGCCAGCAGCGGGCTGGGAGAGACCCAGTACTTC CASSGLGETQYF
TRBJ2-3 NA TRBV28 TRBD2 TGTGCCAGCGGTTTCGCGGGAGGTGGCACAGATACGCAGTATTTT CASGFAGGGTDTQYF
TRBJ1-6 NA TRBV7-9 NA TGTGCCAGCAGCTTGGGAGGGACGGGGAATTCACCCCTCCACTTT CASSLGGTGNSPLHF
TRBJ2-7 NA TRBV28 TRBD2 TGTGCCAGCTATTCTGGGGGGGGCTCCTACGAGCAGTACTTC CASYSGGGSYEQYF
TRBJ2-7 NA TRBV7-2 TRBD1 TGTGCCAGCAGCCACCGACAGGGAGCCTACGAGCAGTACTTC CASSHRQGAYEQYF
TRBJ2-7 NA TRBV7-6 NA TGTGCCAGCAGCTTAGGGGAGGCCGAACCCTACGAGCAGTACTTC CASSLGEAEPYEQYF
TRBJ1-2 few TRBV27 NA TGTGCCAGCAGTTTAACCCCAGGTCCTAACTATGGCTACACCTTC CASSLTPGPNYGYTF
TRBJ1-2 NA TRBV11-2 NA TGTGCCAGCAGCTTAGACCCGGGTAACTATGGCTACACCTTC CASSLDPGNYGYTF
TRBJ1-2 once TRBV6-5 TRBD1 TGTGCCAGCACCCTAGGGGGCACAGGTGGCTACACCTTC CASTLGGTGGYTF
TRBJ1-4 NA TRBV4-1 NA TGCGCCAGCAGCCCAAAGGACAGAAACCTTAATGAAAAACTGTTTTTT CASSPKDRNLNEKLFF
TRBJ2-7 NA TRBV2 NA TGTGCCAGCAGTGACGCGGTCGACGAGCAGTACTTC CASSDAVDEQYF
TRBJ2-2 NA TRBV9 NA TGTGCCAGCAGCGTAGGGGGACACCCGAACACCGGGGAGCTGTTTTTT CASSVGGHPNTGELFF
TRBJ1-5 once TRBV11-2 TRBD1 TGTGCCAGCAGCTTAGCAGGGGGCGGCAATCAGCCCCAGCATTTT CASSLAGGGNQPQHF
TRBJ1-2 NA TRBV13 NA TGTGCCAGCATAATAGGTAGGGGGGGCAGGAATGGCTACACCTTC CASIIGRGGRNGYTF
TRBJ2-7 few TRBV4-1 NA TGCGCCAGCAGCCCCGGGATTTTCTACGAGCAGTACTTC CASSPGIFYEQYF
TRBJ2-1 NA TRBV5-6 NA TGTGCCAGCAGCTCCCTCCTAGCGTCGGGATACAATGAGCAGTTCTTC CASSSLLASGYNEQFF
TRBJ1-6 NA TRBV5-4 NA TGTGCCAGCACCCTGAGTGGGAGTCCTTCACCCCTCCACTTT CASTLSGSPSPLHF
TRBJ2-7 NA TRBV6-6 TRBD1 TGTGCCAGCAGTTACCCGGGGACAGGGGTCCCCTACGAGCAGTACTTC CASSYPGTGVPYEQYF
TRBJ2-5 NA TRBV28 NA TGTGCCAGCAGGCGGGAAGAGACCCAGTACTTC CASRREETQYF
TRBJ1-1 NA TRBV15 TRBD1 TGTGCCACCAGCAGGCAGACAGGGACGCGCCGGCTGAACACTGAAGCTTTCTTT CATSRQTGTRRLNTEAFF
TRBJ1-5 NA TRBV27 NA TGTGCCAGCAGTTTAAGGGTGAGAGGGAGCAATCAGCCCCAGCATTTT CASSLRVRGSNQPQHF
TRBJ2-6 NA TRBV28 NA TGTGCCAGTGGGACAACCAACTCTGGGGCCAACGTCCTGACTTTC CASGTTNSGANVLTF
TRBJ1-2 NA TRBV5-4 NA TGTGCCAGCAGCCCCCGACAGGCGCCCCTGTATGGCTACACCTTC CASSPRQAPLYGYTF
TRBJ1-4 once TRBV7-9 TRBD1 TGTGCCAGCAGTTTACAGGGGGCCCTTAATGAAAAACTGTTTTTT CASSLQGALNEKLFF
TRBJ1-1 NA TRBV19 NA TGTGCCAGTAGTACCCGAGGACTGGACACTGAAGCTTTCTTT CASSTRGLDTEAFF
TRBJ2-7 NA TRBV9 TRBD1 TGTGCCAGCAGTCCTACAGGGGCCTCCTACGAGCAGTACTTC CASSPTGASYEQYF
TRBJ2-7 NA TRBV7-2 TRBD2 TGTGCCAGCAGCCGGACTAGCGTGACCTACGAGCAGTACTTC CASSRTSVTYEQYF
TRBJ2-7 NA TRBV5-6 TRBD2 TGTGCCAGCAGCTCCGGGACTAGCTCCGAGCAGTACTTC CASSSGTSSEQYF
TRBJ1-2 NA TRBV19 TRBD1 TGTGCCAGTAGTCTAGGACAGGGTCAGTCTTCAAGTTATGGCTACACCTTC CASSLGQGQSSSYGYTF
TRBJ2-3 NA TRBV6-5 NA TGTGCCATCTCAGGTTACTCGTCTAACACAGATACGCAGTATTTT CAISGYSSNTDTQYF